This T cell receptor beta chain derives from a study of T cell repertoires in aging, cancer and after chemotherapy. Study observations and caveats: Median generation probability rose over the chemotherapy interval in each cancer cohort, suggesting rebound thymic output.

This CDR3 contains 13 residues. Trimming removed 5 bases from V and 7 bases from J; junction bases left unmatched: 5. Germline V gene lookup returns CDR1 SGHTA and CDR2 FQGNSA. As regards this clonotype: Its specificity is unknown.

A mixed TRB-A/B primer pool amplified rearranged TRB by multiplex touch-down PCR. In TCRdb, the multiplex PCR reads were re-called with MiXCR into one record per CDR3 protein. The sample contains 9,500 to 11,000 distinct CDR3 sequences, about 45% of which appear only once. Peripheral blood genomic DNA, not sorted cells or RNA, was the template. This sequence joins TRBV7-2 and TRBJ2-7, with 10 bases aligning to TRBD2. The receptor was isolated from a human donor in good health. Sequenced: blood. The CDR3 region is CASSPLAGDEQYF. As DNA, the CDR3 is TGTGCCAGCAGCCCGCTAGCGGGGGATGAGCAGTACTTC.